These T cell receptor beta chains were read from a single sample in a study of cytomegalovirus exposure and HLA in healthy donors. Only in-frame clones appear in the TCRdb table, and some are missing; sequencing was by immunoSEQ multiplex PCR. The sample carries around 120,000 clones, 70% recorded once. Sequencing was performed on PBMCs. The receptors were gathered from a middle-aged man in good health and CMV-seropositive. Both conserved end residues are part of each CDR3. A D gene is named only where the DNA matches it firmly. The listing skips clone size in some rows; elsewhere it reads once, few, many or a size class.

J gene,V gene,D gene,clone size,CDR3 protein,CDR3 DNA
TRBJ2-1,TRBV6-6,.,.,CASSSRSSYNEQFF,TGTGCCAGCAGTAGTCGGAGCTCCTACAATGAGCAGTTCTTC
TRBJ2-7,TRBV11-2,.,.,CASSFGTDEQYF,TGTGCCAGCAGCTTCGGGACTGACGAGCAGTACTTC
TRBJ2-3,TRBV5-1,TRBD2,.,CASRLAGSTDTQYF,TGCGCCAGCAGACTAGCGGGATCCACAGATACGCAGTATTTT
TRBJ1-2,TRBV7-8,.,.,CASSLEGRSGGYTF,TGTGCCAGCAGCTTAGAGGGCAGGAGCGGCGGCTACACCTTC
TRBJ2-5,TRBV5-8,.,.,CASTPRNGKTQYF,TGTGCCAGCACCCCTCGAAACGGGAAGACCCAGTACTTC
TRBJ2-1,TRBV19,TRBD1,.,CASSRGTGGSYNEQFF,TGTGCCAGTAGTAGAGGGACAGGGGGATCCTACAATGAGCAGTTCTTC
TRBJ2-1,TRBV5-4,.,.,CASSFSSKYEQFF,TGTGCCAGCAGCTTTTCTAGCAAGTATGAGCAGTTCTTC
TRBJ2-7,TRBV7-9,TRBD1,.,CASSSLTGEVEQYF,TGTGCCAGCAGCTCCCTGACAGGGGAAGTCGAGCAGTACTTC
TRBJ2-7,TRBV10-3,.,once,CAIASDTSYEQYF,TGTGCCATAGCTTCGGACACCTCCTACGAGCAGTACTTC
TRBJ2-4,TRBV29-1,TRBD1,.,CSVEVPGQGLLYF,TGCAGCGTGGAAGTCCCGGGACAGGGTTTGCTCTACTTC
TRBJ1-1,TRBV4-3,.,.,CASSQDRGSNTEAFF,TGCGCCAGCAGCCAAGATAGGGGGTCGAACACTGAAGCTTTCTTT
TRBJ2-3,TRBV28,TRBD1,once,CASSSGQGRTDTQYF,TGTGCCAGCAGTTCAGGACAGGGCCGGACAGATACGCAGTATTTT
TRBJ1-5,TRBV2,TRBD1,.,CASSESSTGYVNQHF,TGTGCCAGCAGTGAATCCTCGACAGGGTATGTTAATCAGCATTTT
TRBJ2-3,TRBV11-3,.,.,CASSQQDTDTQYF,TGTGCCAGCAGTCAACAGGACACAGATACGCAGTATTTT
TRBJ1-5,TRBV15,.,.,CATSRAPGSQQPQHF,TGTGCCACCAGCAGAGCGCCAGGGTCCCAGCAGCCCCAGCATTTT
TRBJ1-1,TRBV2,.,once,CASSEGANTEAFF,TGTGCCAGCAGTGAAGGGGCGAACACTGAAGCTTTCTTT
TRBJ2-1,TRBV4-2,TRBD2,.,CASSQEVKRRLAYEQFF,TGTGCCAGCAGCCAAGAAGTCAAGAGGAGACTAGCGTATGAGCAGTTCTTC
TRBJ1-5,TRBV11-2,.,.,CASSLDLGVRQPQHF,TGTGCCAGCAGCTTAGATCTAGGGGTTCGGCAGCCCCAGCATTTT
TRBJ1-1,TRBV10-3,.,.,CAISETPRDTEAFF,TGTGCCATCAGTGAGACCCCCCGGGACACTGAAGCTTTCTTT
TRBJ2-3,TRBV5-8,TRBD2,once,CASSSGLAGDRDTQYF,TGTGCCAGCAGCTCGGGACTAGCGGGAGATCGGGATACGCAGTATTTT
TRBJ1-1,TRBV27,.,.,CASSLQGLNTEAFF,TGTGCCAGCAGTTTACAGGGGTTGAACACTGAAGCTTTCTTT
TRBJ2-7,TRBV5-6,.,once,CASSIAGGHEQYF,TGTGCCAGCAGCATAGCCGGAGGGCACGAGCAGTACTTC
TRBJ2-2,TRBV27,.,.,CAARPITGELFF,TGTGCCGCTAGACCCATCACCGGGGAGCTGTTTTTT
TRBJ1-1,TRBV28,TRBD1,.,CASSSTGGNTEAFF,TGTGCCAGCAGTTCGACAGGGGGAAACACTGAAGCTTTCTTT
TRBJ1-2,TRBV19,.,.,CASSIPAGLDYTF,TGTGCCAGTAGTATACCGGCAGGGCTAGACTACACCTTC
TRBJ1-5,TRBV6-5,TRBD1,.,CASSYTTGSDQPQHF,TGTGCCAGCAGTTACACGACAGGGTCAGATCAGCCCCAGCATTTT
TRBJ1-2,TRBV6-1,.,.,CASSEALKGPNYGYTF,TGTGCCAGCAGTGAAGCGCTAAAGGGGCCTAACTATGGCTATACCTTC
TRBJ2-3,TRBV9,.,few,CASSVAVTSTDTQYF,TGTGCCAGCAGCGTAGCGGTTACTAGCACAGATACGCAGTATTTT
TRBJ2-1,TRBV5-1,TRBD2,.,CASSLGLAGGKGEQFF,TGCGCCAGCAGCTTGGGACTAGCGGGAGGGAAGGGGGAGCAGTTCTTC
TRBJ2-1,TRBV4-1,TRBD2,.,CASSQESTSGNNEQFF,TGCGCCAGCAGCCAAGAATCAACTAGCGGTAACAATGAGCAGTTCTTC
TRBJ2-1,TRBV7-9,.,.,CASSLGAGDEQFF,TGTGCCAGCAGCTTAGGGGCAGGGGATGAGCAGTTCTTC
TRBJ2-7,TRBV4-2,.,few,CASSPSGGSAYEQYF,TGTGCCAGCAGCCCCTCGGGTGGCAGCGCCTACGAGCAGTACTTC
TRBJ1-4,TRBV30,.,once,CAWARGHFEKLFF,TGTGCCTGGGCGCGGGGGCACTTTGAAAAACTGTTTTTT
TRBJ1-1,TRBV7-9,.,many,CASGGQLEAFF,TGTGCCAGCGGAGGACAGCTTGAAGCTTTCTTT
TRBJ2-5,TRBV29-1,TRBD2,.,CSVEGTSAAYQETQYF,TGCAGCGTTGAAGGGACTAGCGCGGCATACCAAGAGACCCAGTACTTC
TRBJ1-2,TRBV6-5,TRBD1,.,CASTKQGTYGYTF,TGTGCCAGCACTAAACAGGGGACCTATGGCTACACCTTC
TRBJ1-3,TRBV7-8,TRBD1,.,CASSLGDRGNTIYF,TGTGCCAGCAGCTTAGGGGACAGGGGGAACACCATATATTTT
TRBJ1-1,TRBV28,.,.,CASSLRQSVAFF,TGTGCCAGCAGTTTAAGACAGTCGGTCGCTTTCTTT
TRBJ1-2,TRBV18,TRBD1,.,CASSPPPGQGINYGYTF,TGTGCCAGCTCACCACCCCCGGGACAGGGAATCAACTATGGCTACACCTTC
TRBJ2-2,TRBV30,.,.,CAWSVSRGADTGELFF,TGTGCCTGGAGTGTAAGTCGGGGAGCGGACACCGGGGAGCTGTTTTTT
TRBJ1-4,TRBV7-6,.,few,CASSLESAANEKLFF,TGTGCCAGCAGCTTAGAATCTGCGGCTAATGAAAAACTGTTTTTT
TRBJ1-5,TRBV5-1,TRBD1,few,CASSSAQTGEPQHF,TGCGCCAGCAGCTCCGCCCAGACAGGGGAGCCCCAGCATTTT
TRBJ2-1,TRBV13,TRBD2,few,CASSQGLGRGGQFF,TGTGCCAGCAGCCAGGGACTAGGAAGGGGGGGGCAGTTCTTC
TRBJ1-5,TRBV30,.,few,CAWSGDSNQPQHF,TGTGCCTGGAGCGGGGATAGCAATCAGCCCCAGCATTTT
TRBJ1-4,TRBV10-3,.,.,CAIRGSGEKLFF,TGTGCCATCAGGGGGAGCGGTGAAAAACTGTTTTTT
TRBJ1-5,TRBV6-1,.,few,CASSEIISNQPQHF,TGTGCCAGCAGTGAAATAATTAGCAATCAGCCCCAGCATTTT
TRBJ1-5,TRBV19,TRBD1,.,CASRQGPQPQHF,TGTGCCAGCCGACAGGGACCCCAGCCCCAGCATTTT
TRBJ1-2,TRBV28,TRBD1,.,CASSGTGATNYGYTF,TGTGCCAGCAGTGGGACAGGGGCGACGAACTATGGCTACACCTTC
TRBJ1-1,TRBV7-9,.,.,CASSLVVSVSEAFF,TGTGCCAGCAGCTTAGTTGTGTCGGTGTCTGAAGCTTTCTTT
TRBJ1-2,TRBV19,.,.,CASSITGGSDYGYTF,TGTGCCAGTAGTATCACGGGAGGGAGTGACTATGGCTACACCTTC
TRBJ2-7,TRBV9,.,.,CASSVGGRASSYEQYF,TGTGCCAGCAGCGTAGGAGGGCGTGCTAGCTCCTACGAGCAGTACTTC
TRBJ2-1,TRBV7-6,.,few,CASSEPADEQFF,TGTGCCAGCAGCGAGCCTGCGGATGAGCAGTTCTTC
TRBJ1-1,TRBV14,.,.,CASSPPGGSSTEAFF,TGTGCCAGCAGCCCCCCCGGAGGGAGCAGCACTGAAGCTTTCTTT
TRBJ2-2,TRBV7-8,TRBD1,.,CASSRQGSGGELFF,TGTGCCAGCAGCCGACAGGGGTCGGGCGGGGAGCTGTTTTTT
TRBJ2-2,TRBV7-9,.,.,CSSSPGVPDTGELFF,TGTTCCAGCAGCCCAGGGGTCCCCGACACCGGGGAGCTGTTTTTT
TRBJ2-1,TRBV27,.,once,CASSLGANSYNEQFF,TGTGCCAGCAGTTTAGGGGCCAATTCCTACAATGAGCAGTTCTTC
TRBJ1-3,TRBV10-3,TRBD1,.,CAIRQGPALSGNTIYF,TGTGCCATCAGACAGGGGCCTGCCCTCTCTGGAAACACCATATATTTT
TRBJ1-4,TRBV7-9,.,.,CASSLVQFNEKLFF,TGTGCCAGCAGCTTAGTTCAGTTTAATGAAAAACTGTTTTTT
TRBJ2-1,TRBV6-5,TRBD2,.,CASSYRAGVPLNEQFF,TGTGCCAGCAGTTACCGTGCGGGAGTCCCTCTAAATGAGCAGTTCTTC
TRBJ2-7,TRBV6-5,TRBD1,many,CASSRDRAHEQYF,TGTGCCAGCAGTCGAGACAGGGCCCACGAGCAGTACTTC